The 10 T cell receptor beta chains given below trace back to one sample, sequenced in a study of post-analysis software for immune sequencing data. Findings of the study overall: TRBV segments more frequent in patients than in controls numbered several and included TRBV5-6, TRBV5-1 and TRBV20-1.

No antigens are known for them. Unique molecular identifiers had been added to the TCR beta cDNA libraries. TCRdb independently ran MiXCR on the PCR reads; one entry per CDR3 protein. The table lists approximately 660,000 distinct CDR3 sequences, roughly three fifths of them singletons. The source material was blood. The source of these receptors is a girl aged 2 to 9 with multiple sclerosis.

This clonotype was found once. This chain links TRBV6-4 with TRBJ2-6; D gene unclear. V gave up 0 bases and J gave up 1 base, with 16 bases separating them. The CDR3 is 19 residues long. Germline V CDR1 and CDR2: MRHNA, SNTAGT. As DNA, the CDR3 is TGTGCCAGCAGTGACTCATCCCAGGCCCACTTTTCTGGGGCCAACGTCCTGACTTTC. This translates into CASSDSSQAHFSGANVLTF.

This chain uses TRBV5-1 with TRBJ2-3; D is possibly TRBD1 (6 bases). V was cut by 2 bases and J by 4 bases, with 14 bases left in between. Germline CDR1 reads SGHRS; CDR2 reads YFSETQ. There are 15 residues in the CDR3. CDR3 bases: TGCGCCAGCAGCTTACCGGGACAAGACGCAGATACGCAGTATTTT. Its translation is CASSLPGQDADTQYF.

The chain combines TRBV7-2 with TRBJ2-4; D is undetermined. Germline lookup yields CDR1 SGHTA and CDR2 FQGNSA. CDR3 size: 18 residues. The V end lost 1 base, the J end lost 3 bases, and 19 bases lay between the germline ends. This CDR3 is CASSLVVRTPRGKNIQYF. CDR3 bases: TGTGCCAGCAGCTTAGTAGTACGGACGCCTCGAGGCAAAAACATTCAGTACTTC.

This chain uses TRBV3-1 with TRBJ2-1; D is undetermined. With 4 bases removed from V and 5 bases from J, the gap between germline ends came to 15 bases. Germline loops: CDR1 LGHDT, CDR2 YNNKEL (reference sequence). This CDR3 region has 15 residues. This CDR3 reads CASSPLGMPHNEQFF. The CDR3 DNA follows: TGTGCCAGCAGCCCCCTAGGGATGCCTCACAATGAGCAGTTCTTC.

This chain connects TRBV29-1 to TRBJ2-5; 8 bases line up with TRBD2. The CDR3 runs 15 residues. Unmatched junction bases numbered 11, after V lost 6 bases and J lost 2 bases. Germline loops: CDR1 SQVTM, CDR2 ANQGSEA. CDR3 DNA: TGCAGCGTAAGGAGATCTAGCGGGCTTCAAGAGACCCAGTACTTC. Amino acid sequence: CSVRRSSGLQETQYF.

The J gene is TRBJ2-4, the V gene TRBV5-6; 7 bases map to TRBD1. TRBJ2-7 matches the DNA end more closely, so the J call is doubtful. The CDR3 extends over 15 amino acids. The V gene's germline CDR1 is SGHDT and CDR2 YYEEEE. CDR3: CASSYMTGRPYEQYF. DNA of the CDR3: TGTGCCAGCAGCTATATGACAGGGAGACCCTACGAGCAGTACTTC.

This clonotype was counted between two and nine times. The CDR3 DNA reads as TGTGCCAGCAGCCCCAGGACTAGCGGAATACAAGAGACCCAGTACTTC. Translating it yields CASSPRTSGIQETQYF. J is TRBJ2-5 and V is TRBV7-9, with TRBD2 matching over 10 bases. Germline assignment: CDR1 SEHNR and CDR2 FQNEAQ (reference sequence). This CDR3 is built from 16 residues. V shed 5 bases, J shed 2 bases, and the junction held 8 bases outside the gene matches.

The rearrangement uses TRBV29-1 and TRBJ2-3; either TRBD1 or TRBD2 may supply D (5 bases each). The germline V gene has CDR1 SQVTM and CDR2 ANQGSEA. The V end lost 7 bases, the J end lost 4 bases, and 12 bases lay between the germline ends. The CDR3 is made up of 12 amino acids. CDR3: CSGRRGADTQYF. In nucleotides, the CDR3 is TGCAGCGGCCGACGGGGCGCAGATACGCAGTATTTT.

This clonotype showed up just a few times. The chain has TRBV3-1 and TRBJ2-7; D possibly corresponds to TRBD1 (5 bases). Germline CDR1 is LGHDT and CDR2 is YNNKEL (reference sequence). Trimming removed 3 bases from V and 2 bases from J, with 8 bases in between. The CDR3 has 13 amino acids. The CDR3 region is CASSQGPTYEQYF. CDR3 DNA: TGTGCCAGCAGCCAGGGGCCTACCTACGAGCAGTACTTC.

The table lists this clonotype with a count of one. This chain uses TRBV4-2 with TRBJ1-1; D perhaps matches TRBD1 (6 bases). Trimming removed 5 bases from V and 3 bases from J, with 19 bases in between. The CDR3 is 16 residues long. The V gene's germline CDR1 is LGHNA and CDR2 YNFKEQ. CDR3 protein: CASSFIGGVRDTEAFF. In DNA form, the CDR3 reads TGTGCCAGCAGCTTTATAGGGGGAGTAAGGGACACTGAAGCTTTCTTT.